This is a list of T cell receptor beta chains from one sample in a study of radiotherapy plus CTLA-4 blockade in lung cancer. Profiled with immunoSEQ multiplex PCR; TCRdb holds only in-frame clones, not every one. The sample yields roughly 57,000 clones, about 80% seen once. The sequences come from peripheral blood, collected from a patient treated with radiotherapy plus ipilimumab. These TCRs come from a human donor with non-small cell lung cancer whose response to radiotherapy plus ipilimumab could not be evaluated. The CDR3 runs from the conserved cysteine through the conserved F or W. The D gene is left open where the match is weak. The size of a clone is reported for some rows only, either as once, few or many, or as a class for expanded clones.

j_gene,d_gene,v_gene,abundance,CDR3aa,CDR3nt
TRBJ1-1,NA,TRBV27,medium-sized,CASSLFFGGRISEAFF,TGTGCCAGCAGTTTATTTTTCGGGGGGCGGATCTCTGAAGCTTTCTTT
TRBJ2-1,TRBD2,TRBV29-1,NA,CSVETSGKINEQFF,TGCAGCGTTGAAACTAGCGGAAAGATCAATGAGCAGTTCTTC
TRBJ1-1,TRBD1,TRBV29-1,few,CSVDSTGLNTEAFF,TGCAGCGTTGATTCGACAGGGCTGAACACTGAAGCTTTCTTT
TRBJ2-2,TRBD1,TRBV9,NA,CASSVGQGASVGELFF,TGTGCCAGCAGCGTTGGACAGGGGGCTTCAGTCGGGGAGCTGTTTTTT
TRBJ1-1,NA,TRBV16,NA,CASSLLVRTTEAFF,TGTGCCAGCAGCCTCTTGGTGCGGACTACTGAAGCTTTCTTT
TRBJ1-4,NA,TRBV28,few,CASSPLMREKLFF,TGTGCCAGCAGTCCCCTCATGAGAGAAAAACTGTTTTTT
TRBJ2-7,NA,TRBV6-5,NA,CASRRGLERSYEQYF,TGTGCCAGCAGACGGGGACTGGAGAGGTCCTACGAGCAGTACTTC
TRBJ1-5,NA,TRBV10-3,NA,CAISGGGDNQPQHF,TGTGCCATCAGTGGAGGGGGAGACAATCAGCCCCAGCATTTT
TRBJ1-1,TRBD1,TRBV27,NA,CASSLSTGPNTEAFF,TGTGCCAGCAGTTTATCGACAGGGCCAAACACTGAAGCTTTCTTT
TRBJ2-3,NA,TRBV9,NA,CASNELATDTQYF,TGTGCCAGCAACGAGCTAGCAACAGATACGCAGTATTTT
TRBJ2-2,TRBD2,TRBV10-1,NA,CASGLAGPNTGELFF,TGCGCCAGCGGACTAGCGGGACCAAACACCGGGGAGCTGTTTTTT
TRBJ2-7,TRBD2,TRBV18,NA,CASSLYSGLAGDEQYF,TGTGCCAGCTCACTCTACTCGGGACTAGCGGGAGATGAGCAGTACTTC
TRBJ2-7,TRBD1,TRBV27,NA,CASGRDRELYEQYF,TGTGCCAGCGGCCGGGACAGGGAACTCTACGAGCAGTACTTC
TRBJ2-5,NA,TRBV7-9,NA,CASSLGHTQETQYF,TGTGCCAGCAGCTTAGGTCACACCCAAGAGACCCAGTACTTC
TRBJ2-7,NA,TRBV12-1,NA,CASSLCWGGGTYEQYF,NA
TRBJ2-2,TRBD2,TRBV5-1,few,CASSRTSGGTGELFF,TGCGCCAGCAGCCGGACTAGCGGTGGTACCGGGGAGCTGTTTTTT
TRBJ2-7,TRBD1,TRBV19,few,CASSIGGGQGTYYEQYF,TGTGCCAGTAGTATAGGAGGGGGACAGGGGACGTACTACGAGCAGTACTTC